This T cell receptor (beta chain) was profiled in a study of identical twins. This clonotype was detected many times. Trimming took 7 bases from V and 6 from J, leaving 22 bases between them. The length of the CDR3 is 15 residues. Germline-derived CDR1 and CDR2 are SQVTM and ANQGSEA. TCRdb redid the calling of the 5' RACE reads with MiXCR, one entry per CDR3 protein. The sample holds 1.5 million to 2 million distinct CDR3 sequences; about 32% are singletons and the top ten take roughly 0.3%. This chain joins TRBV29-1 and TRBJ2-1; TRBD1 might be the D (6 bases). This receptor was obtained from a newborn girl in good health. The sample taken for sequencing was cord blood. In DNA, the CDR3 is TGCAGCGCCATTCACAGGGTCGAGCGCCCCAATGAGCAGTTCTTC. It translates to CSAIHRVERPNEQFF.